This T cell receptor beta chain stems from a study of T cell responses to AZD1222 COVID-19 vaccine. In germline, CDR1 is WSHSY, CDR2 SAAADI. J lost 5 bases, V lost 3 bases, and 7 bases had no gene match. CDR3 length: 15 amino acids. Sequencing was performed with immunoSEQ multiplex PCR; in TCRdb, only in-frame clones are kept and a portion is missing. The data contain approximately 110,000 clones, just under 95% of them seen just once; the ten biggest clones take up roughly 2%. The TCR comes from an adult in good health. The chain carries TRBV10-2 and TRBJ1-5; 7 positions agree with TRBD1. This sample comprised peripheral blood, obtained on day 0 of AZD1222 vaccination. The CDR3 loop is CASSDARQGYQPQHF. CDR3 coding DNA: TGCGCCAGCAGTGACGCTAGACAGGGATATCAGCCCCAGCATTTT.